Each of the 12 T cell receptor beta chains below was sequenced from the same sample in a study of cytotoxic CD8 clonotypes in ibrutinib-treated CLL. Libraries were prepared by immunoSEQ multiplex PCR; TCRdb keeps only in-frame clonotypes and omits some of them. This table has tens of thousands of clones, approximately 60% appearing once. The source material was PBMCs, sampled after 24 months of ibrutinib treatment. Receptor source: a human donor with chronic lymphocytic leukemia.

J is TRBJ2-1 and V is TRBV7-9; 7 nucleotides align to TRBD2. The CDR3 extends over 17 amino acids. CDR1 and CDR2 from the germline V gene are SEHNR and FQNEAQ (reference sequence). The junction had 14 bases not matched to a gene; V was cut back by 5 bases and J by 4 bases. The CDR3 here is CASSPGRASGLYNEQFF. DNA for the CDR3: TGTGCCAGCAGCCCGGGCCGGGCTAGCGGATTATACAATGAGCAGTTCTTC.

The J gene is TRBJ2-1, the V gene TRBV7-2; possibly TRBD2 for D (6 bases). The germline V gene has CDR1 SGHTA and CDR2 FQGNSA. Deletions cut 5 bases from V and 7 bases from J, with 18 bases between. The CDR3 contains 15 residues. CDR3 residues: CASSQDYPWGNEQFF. CDR3 bases: TGTGCCAGCAGCCAGGACTACCCGTGGGGGAATGAGCAGTTCTTC.

This chain links TRBV5-6 with TRBJ2-1; D gene unclear. Trimming shortened V by 0 bases and J by 0 bases, and 10 bases separated the two germline ends. The CDR3 runs to 16 residues. Germline CDR1 and CDR2: SGHDT and YYEEEE. CDR3 loop: CASSLDLGNSYNEQFF. CDR3 DNA sequence: TGTGCCAGCAGCTTGGATTTAGGAAACTCCTACAATGAGCAGTTCTTC.

This clone has a handful of counts. CDR3 sequence reads: CASSMTRGPTDTQYF. The CDR3 DNA is TGTGCCAGTAGCATGACACGGGGGCCCACAGATACGCAGTATTTT. The chain uses TRBV19 and TRBJ2-3; the D call may be TRBD1 or TRBD2 (6 bases each). V shed 6 bases and J shed 2 bases, with 15 bases lying between them. The CDR3 loop spans 15 amino acids. The germline CDR1 and CDR2 sequences are LNHDA and SQIVND (reference sequence).

CDR3 sequence: CASSQDRDARQETQYF. CDR3 in DNA: TGCGCCAGCAGCCAAGACCGGGACGCACGCCAAGAGACCCAGTACTTC. The chain joins TRBV4-1 to TRBJ2-5; D could derive from TRBD1 or TRBD2 (5 bases each). The CDR3 sequence is 16 residues long. The germline V and J ends were trimmed by 0 bases and 1 base, with 12 bases remaining between them. Per the germline V gene, CDR1 is MGHRA and CDR2 is YSYEKL.

This clone was counted many times. This sequence joins TRBV29-1 and TRBJ2-5, with D possibly called TRBD1 or TRBD2 (5 bases each). This CDR3 has 15 residues. Germline loops: CDR1 SQVTM, CDR2 ANQGSEA. The V and J ends lost 4 bases and 5 bases respectively, with 20 bases between them. CDR3 amino acids: CSVGRVIWGMETQYF. For the CDR3, the DNA is TGCAGCGTTGGTCGGGTTATCTGGGGGATGGAGACCCAGTACTTC.

This clone was detected a few times. CDR3 protein: CASSFEGYNTEAFF. In nucleotides, the CDR3 is TGTGCCAGCAGCTTCGAAGGATATAACACTGAAGCTTTCTTT. This rearrangement joins TRBV7-9 to TRBJ1-1; D is ambiguous. Germline values: CDR1 SEHNR, CDR2 FQNEAQ (reference sequence). The ends were cut back, 3 bases at V and 2 bases at J, with 10 bases in the middle. The CDR3 contains 14 residues.

The chain carries TRBV6-6 and TRBJ1-3, with D unresolved. The CDR3 has 14 residues. V was clipped by 2 bases and J by 2 bases, with 7 bases between them. Germline V gene sequence: CDR1 MNHNY, CDR2 SVGAGI (reference sequence). The CDR3, as DNA: TGTGCCAGCAGTTACGTCCAACCTGGAAACACCATATATTTT. This codes for CASSYVQPGNTIYF.

To note about this clone: A far bigger clonotype differs at one base, so this is likely a read error. The V gene is TRBV19, the J gene TRBJ2-1; D uncertain. CDR3 length: 12 amino acids. Germline V CDR1 and CDR2: LNHDA, SQIVND (reference sequence). The CDR3 DNA reads TGTGCCAGTAGTTCACTTATGGGTGAGCGGTTCTTC. It codes for CASSSLMGERFF.

This clone was observed a handful of times. The CDR3 nucleotides read TGTGCCAGCTCACCAGGGGACCGGGACCGAGACCTCTATGGCTACACCTTC. Residues: CASSPGDRDRDLYGYTF. The J gene is TRBJ1-2, the V gene TRBV18; a possible D gene is TRBD1 (5 bases). V dropped 2 bases and J dropped 4 bases, with 20 bases sitting between them. CDR1 and CDR2 (germline): KGHSH, LQKENI. The CDR3 has 17 residues.

The chain is built from TRBV13 and TRBJ2-7, with 9 bases identical to TRBD2. This CDR3 comprises 15 residues. The V and J ends lost 2 bases and 3 bases, in that order; junction bases with no gene match: 5. The germline CDR1 and CDR2 sequences are PRHDT and FYEKMQ (reference sequence). For the CDR3, the DNA is TGTGCCAGCAGCTTACAGCGGGGGGTCAGCTACGAGCAGTACGTC. It specifies CASSLQRGVSYEQYV.

The sample holds one count of this clone. This chain uses TRBV7-9 with TRBJ2-6; 7 bases match TRBD2. V was clipped by 5 bases and J by 0 bases; unmatched bases: 7. CDR1 is SEHNR, CDR2 FQNEAQ, per germline (reference sequence). CDR3 size: 17 residues. CDR3 coding DNA: TGTGCCAGCAGCCCGCTCGGGAGGCCCTCTGGGGCCAACGTCCTGACTTTC. Translating it yields CASSPLGRPSGANVLTF.